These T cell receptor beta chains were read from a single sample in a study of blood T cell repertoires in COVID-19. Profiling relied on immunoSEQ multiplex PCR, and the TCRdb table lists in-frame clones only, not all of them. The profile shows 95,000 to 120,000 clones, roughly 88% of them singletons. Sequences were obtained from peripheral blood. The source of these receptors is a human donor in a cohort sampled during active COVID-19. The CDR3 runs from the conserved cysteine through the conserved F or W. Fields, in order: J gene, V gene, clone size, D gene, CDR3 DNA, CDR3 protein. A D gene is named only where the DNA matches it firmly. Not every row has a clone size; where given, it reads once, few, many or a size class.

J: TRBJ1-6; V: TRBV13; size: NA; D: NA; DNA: TGTGCCAGCAGCTTACGAGGGTATAATTCACCCCTCCACTTT; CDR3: CASSLRGYNSPLHF
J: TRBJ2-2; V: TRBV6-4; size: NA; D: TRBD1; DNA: TGTGCCAGCAGTGACGCGTTTACAGGGGCCGGGGAGCTGTTTTTT; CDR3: CASSDAFTGAGELFF
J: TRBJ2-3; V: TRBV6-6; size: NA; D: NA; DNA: TGTGCCAGCAGTTCTCTCGGAGAAGCCACAGATACGCAGTATTTT; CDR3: CASSSLGEATDTQYF
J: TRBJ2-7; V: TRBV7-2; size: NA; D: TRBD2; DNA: TGTGCCAGCAGCCGCTCGACTAGCGCCTCCTACGAGCAGTACTTC; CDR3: CASSRSTSASYEQYF
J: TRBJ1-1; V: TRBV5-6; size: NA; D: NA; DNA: TGTGCCAGCACCCTTCTAACCACGAACACTGAAGCTTTCTTT; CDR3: CASTLLTTNTEAFF
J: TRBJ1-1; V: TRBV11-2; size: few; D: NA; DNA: TGTGCCAGCAGCTCCGTCAGGGATGGGGAAGCTTTCTTT; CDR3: CASSSVRDGEAFF
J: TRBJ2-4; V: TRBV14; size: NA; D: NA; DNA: TGTGCCAGCAGCGGGGGCAGGGGTTTAAACATTCAGTACTTC; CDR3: CASSGGRGLNIQYF
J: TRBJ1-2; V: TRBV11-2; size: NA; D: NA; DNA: TGTGCCAGCAGCGGGTGGGAGCGTGGCTACACCTTC; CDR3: CASSGWERGYTF
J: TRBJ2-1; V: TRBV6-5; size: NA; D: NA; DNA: TGTGCCAGCGGGGGATTTGGGGGGAGTGAGCAGTTCTTC; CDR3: CASGGFGGSEQFF
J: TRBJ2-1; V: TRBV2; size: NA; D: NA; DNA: TGTGCCAGCAGTTTATTAGCGGCGAGCTCCTACAATGAGCAGTTCTTC; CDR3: CASSLLAASSYNEQFF
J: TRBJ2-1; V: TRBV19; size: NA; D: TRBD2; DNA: TGTGCCAGTACCGTCGGACTAGCGGGGGAGAGCTCCTACAATGAGCAGTTCTTC; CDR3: CASTVGLAGESSYNEQFF
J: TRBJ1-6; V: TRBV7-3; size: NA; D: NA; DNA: TGTGCCAGCAGCTTAAATCCGAATTCACCCCTCCACTTT; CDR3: CASSLNPNSPLHF
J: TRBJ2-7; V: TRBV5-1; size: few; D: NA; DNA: TGCGCCAGCAGCCCGGACAACTCCTACGAGCAGTACTTC; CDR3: CASSPDNSYEQYF
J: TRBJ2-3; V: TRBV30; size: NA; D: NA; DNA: TGTGCCTGGAGTGTACAAACCACCGATACGCAGTATTTT; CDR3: CAWSVQTTDTQYF
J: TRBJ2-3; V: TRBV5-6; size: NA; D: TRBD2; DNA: TGTGCCAGCAGCTTGATGGAGCGGGGGGGGACAGATACGCAGTATTTT; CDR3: CASSLMERGGTDTQYF
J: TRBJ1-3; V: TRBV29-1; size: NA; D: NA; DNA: TGCAGCGTAAGCCGGGACAACGGAAACACCATATATTTT; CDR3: CSVSRDNGNTIYF
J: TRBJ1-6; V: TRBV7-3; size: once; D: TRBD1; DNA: TGTGCCAGCAGCTTAGGGGACAGGGGTTACTCACCCCTCCACTTT; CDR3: CASSLGDRGYSPLHF
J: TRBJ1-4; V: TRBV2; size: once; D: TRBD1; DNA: TGTGCCAGCAGTGAGTTCGGCAGGGGGGCCACTAATGAAAAACTGTTTTTT; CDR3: CASSEFGRGATNEKLFF
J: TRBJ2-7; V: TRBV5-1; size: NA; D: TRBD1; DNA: TGCGCCAGCAGCTTGGGATCCTACAGGGGAAAGTACGAGCAGTACTTC; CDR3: CASSLGSYRGKYEQYF
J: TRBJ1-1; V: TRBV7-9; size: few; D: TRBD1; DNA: TGTGCCAGCAGCTTAGGACAGGGAAACACTGAAGCTTTCTTT; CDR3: CASSLGQGNTEAFF
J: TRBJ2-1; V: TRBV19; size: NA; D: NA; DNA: TGTGCCAGTAGAGCGGGTAGCTCCTACAATGAGCAGTTCTTC; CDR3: CASRAGSSYNEQFF
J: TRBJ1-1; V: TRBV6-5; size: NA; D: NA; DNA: TGTGCCGCAAGCGAGAGGGCTTGGTACACTGAAGCTTTCTTT; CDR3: CAASERAWYTEAFF
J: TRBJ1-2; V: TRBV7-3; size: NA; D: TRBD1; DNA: TGTGCCAGCAGCTTAACGACAACAGGGGACTATGGCTACACCTTC; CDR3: CASSLTTTGDYGYTF
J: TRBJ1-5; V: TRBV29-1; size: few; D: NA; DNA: TGCAGCGTTGAAGAGGGAGGAGGTCAGCCCCAGCATTTT; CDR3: CSVEEGGGQPQHF
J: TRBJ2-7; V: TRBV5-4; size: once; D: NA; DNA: TGTGCCAGCAGCTTGTGGCGGGGTTCCGAGCAGTACTTC; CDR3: CASSLWRGSEQYF
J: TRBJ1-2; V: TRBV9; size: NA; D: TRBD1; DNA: TGTGCCAGCAGTCCCAACAGGGGCTCTGGCTACACCTTC; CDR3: CASSPNRGSGYTF
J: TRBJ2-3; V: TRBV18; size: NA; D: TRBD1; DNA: TGTGCCAGCTCAGCAGGGGGCGCGGGCACAGATACGCAGTATTTT; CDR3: CASSAGGAGTDTQYF
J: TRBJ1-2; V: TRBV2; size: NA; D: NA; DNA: TGTGCCAGTAGCCGACAGGATAACTATGGCTACACCTTC; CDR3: CASSRQDNYGYTF
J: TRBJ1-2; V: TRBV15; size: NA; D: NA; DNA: TGTGCCACCAGCAGAGATAACCAGAACTATGGCTACACCTTC; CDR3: CATSRDNQNYGYTF
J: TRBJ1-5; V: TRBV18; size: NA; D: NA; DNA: TGTGCCAGCTCACCAGACCACAGTAGCAATCAGCCCCAGCATTTT; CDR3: CASSPDHSSNQPQHF
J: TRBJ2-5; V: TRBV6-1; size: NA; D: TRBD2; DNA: TGTGCCAGCAGTGGGGGACGGACTAGCGGGAAAGAGACCCAGTACTTC; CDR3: CASSGGRTSGKETQYF